This is a list of T cell receptor beta chains from one sample in a study of shared clonotypes between healthy human individuals. Here immunoSEQ multiplex PCR was the method, and the copy in TCRdb shows in-frame clones only, minus some. The data contain approximately 1.5 million clones, 95% to 99% of them singletons. The specimen was naive CD4+ T cells sorted from blood. Source of these receptors: a man aged 25-40 years in good health. CDR3s include the opening cysteine and the closing phenylalanine or tryptophan. A D gene is named only where the DNA matches it firmly. Where a row states a size, it is once, few, many or the class of an expanded clone; other rows omit it.

d_call	clone_size	v_call	j_call	cdr3_aa	cdr3_nt
.	.	TRBV5-6	TRBJ2-1	CASSLRQASYNEQFF	TGTGCCAGCAGCTTACGGCAGGCCTCCTACAATGAGCAGTTCTTC
TRBD2	.	TRBV10-1	TRBJ2-1	CASSVAGGNEQFF	TGCGCCAGCAGTGTTGCGGGGGGCAATGAGCAGTTCTTC
.	.	TRBV7-3	TRBJ1-2	CASSLTPGRIYGYTF	TGTGCCAGCAGCTTAACCCCGGGGCGAATCTATGGCTACACCTTC
TRBD1	.	TRBV28	TRBJ1-2	CASGSRGLGYTF	TGTGCCAGCGGATCCAGGGGGCTCGGCTACACCTTC
TRBD2	.	TRBV6-1	TRBJ2-1	CATREGRLSYNEQFF	TGTGCCACCCGGGAGGGCAGGCTTTCCTACAATGAGCAGTTCTTC
.	.	TRBV5-5	TRBJ2-7	CASSLVRGPYEQYF	TGTGCCAGCAGCTTGGTTCGGGGCCCTTACGAGCAGTACTTC
TRBD1	.	TRBV5-4	TRBJ2-2	CASSPRGRTGELFF	TGTGCCAGCAGCCCCAGGGGGCGGACCGGGGAGCTGTTTTTT
TRBD1	.	TRBV7-8	TRBJ2-7	CASSSEAGTAVWEQYF	TGTGCCAGCAGCTCAGAAGCCGGGACAGCGGTTTGGGAGCAGTACTTC
.	.	TRBV4-2	TRBJ2-7	CASSQDLGPYEQYF	TGTGCCAGCAGCCAAGATTTAGGTCCCTACGAGCAGTACTTC
TRBD1	.	TRBV7-2	TRBJ2-2	CASSFGQGFTGELFF	TGTGCCAGCAGTTTCGGACAGGGTTTCACCGGGGAGCTGTTTTTT
.	.	TRBV2	TRBJ2-7	CASRGQSHSYEQYF	TGTGCCAGCAGGGGGCAGTCCCACTCCTACGAGCAGTACTTC
.	.	TRBV5-6	TRBJ2-2	CASSPTPGYGELFF	TGTGCCAGCAGCCCTACCCCGGGGTACGGGGAGCTGTTTTTT
.	.	TRBV27	TRBJ1-1	CASSLNRGPDTEAFF	TGTGCCAGCAGCCTAAACAGAGGCCCGGACACTGAAGCTTTCTTT
.	.	TRBV5-1	TRBJ2-5	CASSLVDYEETQYF	TGCGCCAGCAGCTTGGTGGACTACGAAGAGACCCAGTACTTC
.	.	TRBV29-1	TRBJ2-1	CSVVGSGSGSYNEQFF	TGCAGCGTTGTGGGGTCGGGTAGCGGATCCTACAATGAGCAGTTCTTC
.	.	TRBV5-1	TRBJ2-3	CASSLDRSNTQYF	TGCGCCAGCAGCTTAGACAGATCGAATACGCAGTATTTT
.	.	TRBV5-4	TRBJ2-7	CASSLDTSYEQYF	TGTGCCAGCAGCTTGGATACATCCTACGAGCAGTACTTC
.	.	TRBV28	TRBJ1-5	CASSFRGGAGNQPQHF	TGTGCCAGCAGTTTCCGCGGGGGGGCGGGCAATCAGCCCCAGCATTTT
.	.	TRBV2	TRBJ1-2	CVGKEGAWGYTF	TGTGTAGGAAAGGAGGGAGCGTGGGGCTACACCTTC
.	.	TRBV19	TRBJ1-1	CASGPPWEAFF	TGTGCCAGTGGCCCCCCTTGGGAAGCTTTCTTT
TRBD1	.	TRBV18	TRBJ1-4	CASSPLAGQGQEKLFF	TGTGCCAGCTCACCACTCGCGGGACAGGGTCAGGAAAAACTGTTTTTT
.	.	TRBV7-8	TRBJ2-7	CASSLSQYEQYF	TGTGCCAGCAGCTTAAGTCAATACGAGCAGTACTTC
TRBD1	.	TRBV5-1	TRBJ1-1	CASSPGTGVITEAFF	TGCGCCAGCAGCCCAGGGACAGGGGTAATCACTGAAGCTTTCTTT
.	.	TRBV9	TRBJ2-3	CASSVSSTDTQYF	TGTGCCAGCAGCGTATCTAGCACAGATACGCAGTATTTT
TRBD2	.	TRBV10-1	TRBJ2-7	CASSDGGGIYEQYF	TGCGCCAGCAGTGACGGCGGGGGAATATACGAGCAGTACTTC
TRBD1	.	TRBV10-3	TRBJ1-4	CAISERTGGLSEKLFF	TGTGCCATCAGTGAGAGGACAGGGGGCTTGTCTGAAAAACTGTTTTTT
.	.	TRBV5-4	TRBJ2-1	CASSRDGGEQFF	TGTGCCAGCAGCCGGGACGGTGGGGAGCAGTTCTTC
.	.	TRBV30	TRBJ2-5	CAWSGSYQETQYF	TGTGCCTGGAGCGGTTCGTACCAAGAGACCCAGTACTTC
.	.	TRBV5-4	TRBJ2-5	CASSPGLLPETQYF	TGTGCCAGCAGCCCAGGCCTTTTACCTGAGACCCAGTACTTC
.	.	TRBV14	TRBJ2-3	CASSQGPGGLYF	TGTGCCAGCAGCCAAGGTCCTGGGGGGCTGTATTTT
TRBD2	.	TRBV30	TRBJ2-7	CAWSVGPGLAGARQYF	TGTGCCTGGAGTGTAGGGCCTGGACTAGCGGGAGCGAGGCAGTACTTC
TRBD2	.	TRBV9	TRBJ2-7	CASSVGLAGVGASYEQYF	TGTGCCAGCAGCGTGGGACTAGCGGGAGTGGGGGCATCCTACGAGCAGTACTTC
.	.	TRBV9	TRBJ2-7	CASSVSDTTYEQYF	TGTGCCAGCAGCGTAAGCGATACTACCTACGAGCAGTACTTC
.	once	TRBV7-9	TRBJ1-1	CASSRASGTEAFF	TGTGCCAGCAGCCGCGCTTCGGGCACTGAAGCTTTCTTT
.	.	TRBV18	TRBJ1-3	CASSPDSGATIYF	TGTGCCAGCTCACCAGACAGCGGGGCGACCATATATTTT
.	.	TRBV9	TRBJ2-7	CASSVGYRFGYEQYF	TGTGCCAGCAGCGTAGGTTACAGGTTCGGGTACGAGCAGTACTTC
.	.	TRBV6-4	TRBJ2-3	CASSDSDFTSTDTQYF	TGTGCCAGCAGTGACTCGGACTTTACTAGCACAGATACGCAGTATTTT
TRBD1	.	TRBV18	TRBJ2-7	CASSPGGQTYEQYF	TGTGCCAGCTCACCTGGGGGACAGACCTACGAGCAGTACTTC
TRBD1	.	TRBV6-5	TRBJ1-1	CASRRQGVNTEAFF	TGTGCCAGCAGGAGACAGGGGGTGAACACTGAAGCTTTCTTT
.	.	TRBV29-1	TRBJ2-1	CSVVWGFEQFF	TGCAGCGTCGTTTGGGGGTTTGAGCAGTTCTTC
TRBD1	.	TRBV7-9	TRBJ2-1	CASSSLQGMDEQFF	TGTGCCAGCAGCTCACTACAGGGGATGGATGAGCAGTTCTTC
.	.	TRBV7-2	TRBJ2-2	CASSSSNTGELFF	TGTGCCAGCAGCTCTTCGAACACCGGGGAGCTGTTTTTT
TRBD1	.	TRBV15	TRBJ1-5	CATRGGTGDQPQHF	TGTGCCACCCGCGGAGGGACAGGGGATCAGCCCCAGCATTTT
.	.	TRBV7-2	TRBJ2-5	CASSFYQQETQYF	TGTGCCAGCAGCTTTTACCAGCAAGAGACCCAGTACTTC
.	.	TRBV7-9	TRBJ2-7	CASSLILRQGVHYEQYF	TGTGCCAGCAGCTTAATTCTTCGTCAGGGAGTCCACTACGAGCAGTACTTC
TRBD1	.	TRBV18	TRBJ2-7	CASSLGQAGLEQYF	TGTGCCAGCTCACTAGGACAGGCGGGTCTCGAGCAGTACTTC
TRBD2	.	TRBV11-3	TRBJ2-1	CASSSTSGNINNEQFF	TGTGCCAGCAGCTCGACTAGCGGAAATATAAACAATGAGCAGTTCTTC
TRBD2	.	TRBV10-3	TRBJ2-5	CATERERQETQYF	TGTGCCACAGAGCGGGAGAGACAAGAGACCCAGTACTTC